The 26 T cell receptor beta chains listed next were all sequenced from one sample in a study of T-cell reconstitution after alpha-beta-depleted transplantation in children. A TCRbeta library incorporating unique molecular identifiers was prepared. One entry per CDR3 protein, called by TCRdb with MiXCR from the PCR reads. The data hold 530,000 or so distinct CDR3 sequences, with 25% to 30% observed a single time. The material was PBMCs, obtained before TCRalphabeta/CD19-depleted stem cell transplant. The receptors were gathered from a boy younger than two with Wiskott-Aldrich syndrome, due to receive a stem cell transplant.

In this sample, this clonotype turned up a few times. The V and J genes are TRBV29-1 and TRBJ1-1, with D unresolved. Trimming took off 6 bases at V and 4 bases at J, with 12 bases between the two ends. The CDR3 covers 12 residues. CDR1 is SQVTM, CDR2 ANQGSEA, per germline. CDR3 coding DNA: TGCAGCGTGGAGGGTTTTACCACTGAAGCTTTCTTT. This sequence encodes CSVEGFTTEAFF.

The rearrangement joins TRBV2 to TRBJ2-1, with no clear D. The CDR3 totals 15 residues. Germline V gene sequence: CDR1 SNHLY, CDR2 FYNNEI. V was clipped by 4 bases and J by 0 bases, with 10 bases between them. CDR3: CASSVHRSSYNEQFF. The CDR3 coding sequence is TGTGCCAGCAGTGTACATAGGAGCTCCTACAATGAGCAGTTCTTC.

This clonotype was found once. The chain links TRBV5-5 to TRBJ2-7; TRBD2 aligns across 9 bases. Germline V lookup: CDR1 SGHKS, CDR2 YYEKEE (reference sequence). This CDR3 has 15 amino acids. After removal of 4 bases from V and 3 bases from J, the junction contained 8 bases not matched to a gene. This chain's CDR3 is CASSTQGLAFYEQYF. CDR3 DNA sequence: TGTGCCAGCAGCACCCAAGGACTAGCGTTCTACGAGCAGTACTTC. The variable domain in full, completed from reference TRBV5-5 and TRBJ2-7, reads DAGVTQSPTHLIKTRGQQVTLRCSPISGHKSVSWYQQVLGQGPQFIFQYYEKEERGRGNFPDRFSARQFPNYSSELNVNALLLGDSALYLCASSTQGLAFYEQYFGPGTRLTVT.

This clonotype was seen more than once but under ten times. Written as DNA, the CDR3 is TGTGCCAGCAGTGACATTTGGAGCACCTTC. Translation: CASSDIWSTF. The genes are TRBV2 and TRBJ1-2; no clear D gene. The CDR3 is made up of 10 amino acids. Germline V gives CDR1 SNHLY, CDR2 FYNNEI. V lost 3 bases and J lost 13, with 9 bases in between.

A few counts support this clonotype. The rearrangement links TRBV6-2 or TRBV6-3 to TRBJ2-3; TRBD2 agrees at 8 bases. V lost 8 bases and J lost 4; bases outside the gene matches: 11. CDR3 length: 15 amino acids. The germline V gene has CDR1 MNHEY and CDR2 SVGEGT. CDR3 bases: TGTGCCAGCGAGATCCCAGCGGGAGTTCCAGATACGCAGTATTTT. This codes for CASEIPAGVPDTQYF.

This clonotype was detected only a few times. The rearrangement joins TRBV27 to TRBJ2-1; TRBD2 is a possible D gene (6 bases). Between the trimmed V and J ends, which lost 6 bases and 0 bases, there was a span of 9 bases. Looked up from germline, CDR1 is MNHEY and CDR2 is SMNVEV (reference sequence). The CDR3 sequence is 14 residues long. The CDR3 sequence is CASRPGSSYNEQFF. The CDR3 nucleotides are TGTGCCAGCAGACCCGGGAGCTCCTACAATGAGCAGTTCTTC.

This clonotype was seen a few times. This chain uses TRBV5-1 with TRBJ1-4; D might be TRBD1 (5 bases). The CDR3 is made up of 15 amino acids. CDR1 SGHRS and CDR2 YFSETQ come from the germline V gene. V was cut by 1 base and J by 7 bases, with 14 bases left in between. CDR3 nucleotide sequence: TGCGCCAGCAGCTTGTCTGGGGCCGGCAGTGAAAAACTGTTTTTT. Encoded protein: CASSLSGAGSEKLFF.

There are a few counts of this clonotype. The chain's CDR3 is CASSFQGGPSTDTQYF. CDR3 nucleotide sequence: TGCGCCAGCAGCTTCCAAGGGGGACCTAGCACAGATACGCAGTATTTT. The chain is built from TRBV5-1 and TRBJ2-3; D perhaps matches TRBD1 (6 bases). Trimming stripped 2 bases from V and 0 bases from J, with 13 bases between. This CDR3 spans 16 amino acids. CDR1 and CDR2 (germline): SGHRS, YFSETQ.

This clonotype showed up just a few times. The chain carries TRBV15 and TRBJ2-1; possibly TRBD2 for D (6 bases). Looked up from germline, CDR1 is LNHNV and CDR2 is YYDKDF (reference sequence). Trimming shortened V by 2 bases and J by 4 bases, and 9 bases separated the two germline ends. CDR3 size: 14 residues. Here the CDR3 reads CATSRPGAYNEQFF. Here the CDR3 DNA reads TGTGCCACCAGCAGACCGGGAGCTTACAATGAGCAGTTCTTC.

The chain combines TRBV7-9 with TRBJ2-2; D ambiguous. There are 14 residues in the CDR3. Trimming left V 5 bases short and J 0 bases short, with 7 bases between. Germline CDR1 reads SEHNR; CDR2 reads FQNEAQ (reference sequence). The CDR3 sequence: CASSEDPNTGELFF. CDR3 coding DNA: TGTGCCAGCAGCGAAGATCCGAACACCGGGGAGCTGTTTTTT.

This sequence joins TRBV5-5 and TRBJ2-3; the D is unclear. Germline CDR1 SGHKS, CDR2 YYEKEE (reference sequence). This CDR3 spans 13 amino acids. The V and J ends lost 9 bases and 0 bases respectively, with 11 bases between them. CDR3 DNA sequence: TGTGCCACCCGACGGCCTAGCACAGATACGCAGTATTTT. It translates to CATRRPSTDTQYF.

CDR3 region: CASSQVGVRSYNEQFF. DNA of the CDR3: TGCGCCAGCAGCCAAGTAGGAGTTAGGTCTTACAATGAGCAGTTCTTC. The J gene is TRBJ2-1, the V gene TRBV4-1; no definite D call. Trimming removed 1 base from V and 4 bases from J, with 14 bases in between. This CDR3 comprises 16 residues. CDR1 MGHRA and CDR2 YSYEKL come from the germline V gene.

The chain carries TRBV10-3 and TRBJ2-3; tentatively, D is TRBD2 (6 bases). The CDR3 consists of 13 residues. V dropped 4 bases and J dropped 4 bases, with 9 bases sitting between them. Germline assignment: CDR1 ENHRY and CDR2 SYGVKD. The CDR3 sequence: CAISVKRADTQYF. CDR3 bases: TGTGCCATCAGTGTTAAGCGGGCAGATACGCAGTATTTT.

The table lists this clonotype with a few counts. The chain is built from TRBV3-1 and TRBJ2-4; 7 bases agree with TRBD1. The CDR3 totals 14 residues. The ends lost 6 bases at V and 3 bases at J; junction bases unmatched: 5. Looked up from germline, CDR1 is LGHDT and CDR2 is YNNKEL (reference sequence). The CDR3: CASSYRTGKNIQYF. DNA for the CDR3: TGTGCCAGCAGTTACAGGACAGGCAAAAACATTCAGTACTTC.

The chain uses TRBV11-2 and TRBJ2-2; 15 bases line up with TRBD2. The V gene end was trimmed by 2 bases and the J gene end by 5 bases; junction bases not matched to a gene: 3. Germline CDR1 reads SGHAT; CDR2 reads FQNNGV. The CDR3 covers 17 residues. CDR3 region: CASSLLGLAGGTGELFF. CDR3 bases: TGTGCCAGCAGCTTACTGGGACTAGCGGGAGGTACCGGGGAGCTGTTTTTT.

This chain connects TRBV5-1 to TRBJ1-4, with TRBD1 as a possible D gene (6 bases). Per germline, CDR1 SGHRS and CDR2 YFSETQ. The V end lost 4 bases, the J end lost 5 bases, and 9 bases lay between the germline ends. CDR3 length: 13 amino acids. This chain's CDR3 is CASSADRNEKLFF. The CDR3 DNA is TGCGCCAGCAGCGCGGACAGAAATGAAAAACTGTTTTTT. Full variable domain (missing parts from reference TRBV5-1 and TRBJ1-4): KAGVTQTPRYLIKTRGQQVTLSCSPISGHRSVSWYQQTPGQGLQFLFEYFSETQRNKGNFPGRFSGRQFSNSRSEMNVSTLELGDSALYLCASSADRNEKLFFGSGTQLSVL.

This clonotype was observed a handful of times. The gene calls are TRBV5-1 and TRBJ2-1, with D perhaps TRBD1 (6 bases). The V and J ends lost 4 bases and 8 bases respectively, with 16 bases between them. The germline V gene has CDR1 SGHRS and CDR2 YFSETQ. The CDR3 totals 14 residues. The CDR3 region is CASSGQTGMDEQFF. CDR3 coding DNA: TGCGCCAGCAGCGGACAAACAGGGATGGATGAGCAGTTCTTC.

The table lists this clonotype with many counts. V usage is TRBV24-1 and J usage is TRBJ2-1; TRBD2 is a possible D gene (6 bases). CDR3 length equals 13 residues. The V end was cut by 1 base, the J end by 9 bases, with 9 bases between. Germline V gene lookup returns CDR1 KGHDR and CDR2 SFDVKD. The chain's CDR3 is CATSDLTSSEQFF. The CDR3 nucleotides read TGTGCCACCAGTGATTTAACTAGCAGTGAGCAGTTCTTC.

The gene calls are TRBV4-1 and TRBJ2-1; tentatively, D is TRBD1 or TRBD2 (6 bases each). This CDR3 is built from 13 residues. Germline CDR1 reads MGHRA; CDR2 reads YSYEKL. V was pared by 0 bases and J by 10 bases, with 10 bases between. The CDR3 region is CASSQEGGCEQFF. The CDR3 DNA sequence: TGCGCCAGCAGCCAAGAAGGGGGGTGCGAGCAGTTCTTC.

The chain joins TRBV20-1 to TRBJ2-1; D unresolved. The CDR3 has 10 amino acids. Germline V lookup: CDR1 DFQATT, CDR2 SNEGSKA (reference sequence). The V gene lost 6 bases and the J gene lost 5 bases, with 5 bases spanning the gap. DNA for the CDR3: TGCAGTGCCACTGACAATGAGCAGTTCTTC. It codes for CSATDNEQFF.

This chain links TRBV7-2 with TRBJ2-5, with a tentative D call TRBD1 (5 bases). The CDR3 loop spans 16 amino acids. V was clipped by 1 base and J by 5 bases, with 17 bases between them. The V gene's germline CDR1 is SGHTA and CDR2 FQGNSA. CDR3 sequence reads: CASSLVLGRVGETQYF. The CDR3 nucleotides read TGTGCCAGCAGCTTAGTTTTAGGCAGGGTAGGGGAGACCCAGTACTTC.

This clonotype was found a few times. In DNA form, the CDR3 reads TGCGCCAGCAGCGCCTATCCGGGACTAGATATTGTCGGGGAGCTGTTTTTT. Encoded protein: CASSAYPGLDIVGELFF. The gene calls are TRBV5-1 and TRBJ2-2, with 8 bases lining up with TRBD2. V gave up 4 bases and J gave up 7 bases; unmatched junction bases: 15. There are 17 residues in the CDR3. CDR1 and CDR2 (germline): SGHRS, YFSETQ.

The rearrangement joins TRBV10-1 to TRBJ2-4; possible D gene TRBD1, 6 bases. This CDR3 comprises 13 residues. Trimming stripped 6 bases from V and 7 bases from J, with 13 bases between. CDR1 is WNHNN, CDR2 SYGVQD, per germline (reference sequence). CDR3 loop: CASRAGDPNIQYF. In DNA form, the CDR3 reads TGCGCCAGCAGAGCAGGGGACCCTAACATTCAGTACTTC.

This rearrangement joins TRBV5-1 to TRBJ2-5; possibly TRBD1 or TRBD2 for D (5 bases each). This CDR3 contains 14 residues. Germline values: CDR1 SGHRS, CDR2 YFSETQ. The V and J ends lost 3 bases and 5 bases respectively, with 14 bases between them. The DNA of the CDR3 is TGCGCCAGCAGCTCGGGACCGACGCGGGAGACCCAGTACTTC. Translating it yields CASSSGPTRETQYF.

The chain is built from TRBV12-3 or TRBV12-4 and TRBJ2-1; TRBD2 is a possible D gene (6 bases). Trimming took 8 bases from V and 5 from J, leaving 19 bases between them. The CDR3 contains 15 residues. This CDR3 reads CASGYASTGDNEQFF. The CDR3 nucleotides are TGTGCCAGCGGATATGCTAGCACGGGGGACAATGAGCAGTTCTTC.

This clonotype came up a few times. V gene TRBV29-1 combines with J gene TRBJ2-5, with a weak D call TRBD1 (6 bases). The CDR3 sequence is 15 residues long. Germline V gene sequence: CDR1 SQVTM, CDR2 ANQGSEA. The V and J ends lost 1 base and 7 bases respectively, with 19 bases between them. The CDR3 bases are TGCAGCGTTGAAGTTCCGGTCGGCCAGACAGGGACCCAGTACTTC. This translates into CSVEVPVGQTGTQYF.